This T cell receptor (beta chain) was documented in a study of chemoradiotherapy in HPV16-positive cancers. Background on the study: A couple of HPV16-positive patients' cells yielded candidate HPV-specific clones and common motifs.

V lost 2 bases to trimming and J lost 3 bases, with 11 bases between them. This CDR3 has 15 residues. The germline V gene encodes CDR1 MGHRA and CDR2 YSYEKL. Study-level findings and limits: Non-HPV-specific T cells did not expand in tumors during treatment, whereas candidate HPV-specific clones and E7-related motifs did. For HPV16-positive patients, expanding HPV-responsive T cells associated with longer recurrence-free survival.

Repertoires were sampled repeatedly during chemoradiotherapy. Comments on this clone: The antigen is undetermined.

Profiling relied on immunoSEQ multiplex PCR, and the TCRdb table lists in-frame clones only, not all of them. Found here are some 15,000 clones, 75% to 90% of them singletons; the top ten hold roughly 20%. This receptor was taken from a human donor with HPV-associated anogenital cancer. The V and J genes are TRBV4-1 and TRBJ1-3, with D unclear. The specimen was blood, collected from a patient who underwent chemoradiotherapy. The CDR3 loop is CASSQRRLSGNTIYF. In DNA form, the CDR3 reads TGCGCCAGCAGCCAACGGAGGTTAAGTGGAAACACCATATATTTT.